Listed below are T cell receptor beta chains from one sample, sequenced in a study of Graves' ophthalmopathy and Graves' hyperthyroidism. TCRdb reanalysed the multiplex PCR reads using MiXCR and keeps one entry per CDR3 protein. Of approximately 45,000 distinct CDR3 sequences in the sample, over 40% were seen once. Sequencing was performed on peripheral blood. The source of these receptors is an adult man with Graves' ophthalmopathy. The CDR3 runs from the conserved cysteine through the conserved F or W. The order of the fields is J gene, D gene, V gene, clone size, CDR3 protein, CDR3 DNA. A D gene is named only where the DNA matches it firmly. Size is omitted from some rows. Given values are once, few, many or a class for expanded clones.

j_call: TRBJ2-2
d_call: NA
v_call: TRBV7-9
clone_size: NA
cdr3_aa: CASSRISRGNTGELFF
cdr3_nt: TGTGCCAGCAGCCGCATTTCTAGGGGGAACACCGGGGAGCTGTTTTTT

j_call: TRBJ1-2
d_call: TRBD1
v_call: TRBV5-6
clone_size: many
cdr3_aa: CASSGPGQSYGYTF
cdr3_nt: TGTGCCAGCAGCGGGCCGGGACAGAGCTATGGCTACACCTTC

j_call: TRBJ1-6
d_call: TRBD1
v_call: TRBV9
clone_size: NA
cdr3_aa: CASSPGTGGKSPLHF
cdr3_nt: TGTGCCAGCAGCCCCGGGACAGGGGGAAAGTCACCCCTCCACTTT

j_call: TRBJ1-1
d_call: TRBD1
v_call: TRBV6-5
clone_size: NA
cdr3_aa: CASSWGQGATEAFF
cdr3_nt: TGTGCCAGCAGTTGGGGACAGGGGGCCACTGAAGCTTTCTTT

j_call: TRBJ2-1
d_call: NA
v_call: TRBV7-9
clone_size: once
cdr3_aa: CASSQEGTRHEQFF
cdr3_nt: TGTGCCAGCAGCCAAGAAGGCACTAGACATGAGCAGTTCTTC

j_call: TRBJ2-7
d_call: TRBD1
v_call: TRBV2
clone_size: many
cdr3_aa: CASSPRTGNPYEQYF
cdr3_nt: TGTGCCAGCAGCCCCCGGACAGGGAATCCCTACGAGCAGTACTTC

j_call: TRBJ2-5
d_call: TRBD2
v_call: TRBV19
clone_size: NA
cdr3_aa: CATTTSGTQETQYF
cdr3_nt: TGTGCCACCACGACTAGCGGGACTCAAGAGACCCAGTACTTC

j_call: TRBJ2-1
d_call: TRBD1
v_call: TRBV5-1
clone_size: NA
cdr3_aa: CASSWDRPQDAEQFF
cdr3_nt: TGCGCCAGCAGCTGGGACAGGCCCCAAGATGCTGAGCAGTTCTTC

j_call: TRBJ1-5
d_call: NA
v_call: TRBV19
clone_size: NA
cdr3_aa: CASTQHVGVDSNQPQHF
cdr3_nt: TGTGCCAGTACCCAACATGTAGGGGTGGATAGCAATCAGCCCCAGCATTTT

j_call: TRBJ1-1
d_call: NA
v_call: TRBV7-3
clone_size: NA
cdr3_aa: CASSSGVGTEAFF
cdr3_nt: TGTGCCAGCAGCTCCGGCGTTGGTACTGAAGCTTTCTTT

j_call: TRBJ1-4
d_call: NA
v_call: TRBV7-9
clone_size: many
cdr3_aa: CASSLGNPNEKLFF
cdr3_nt: TGTGCCAGCAGCTTAGGGAATCCTAATGAAAAACTGTTTTTT

j_call: TRBJ1-3
d_call: TRBD1
v_call: TRBV7-9
clone_size: many
cdr3_aa: CASSYPGQTPFSGNTIYF
cdr3_nt: TGTGCCAGCAGCTACCCGGGACAGACGCCCTTCTCTGGAAACACCATATATTTT

j_call: TRBJ2-7
d_call: TRBD1
v_call: TRBV5-8
clone_size: many
cdr3_aa: CASSAQGYEQYF
cdr3_nt: TGTGCCAGCAGCGCACAGGGGTACGAGCAGTACTTC

j_call: TRBJ2-1
d_call: NA
v_call: TRBV4-2
clone_size: many
cdr3_aa: CASSQDPRLEFYNEQFF
cdr3_nt: TGTGCCAGCAGCCAAGACCCTCGTTTAGAGTTCTACAATGAGCAGTTCTTC

j_call: TRBJ2-1
d_call: NA
v_call: TRBV7-3
clone_size: NA
cdr3_aa: CASSPGRDSYNEQFF
cdr3_nt: TGTGCCAGCTCACCAGGGCGGGACTCCTACAATGAGCAGTTCTTC

j_call: TRBJ1-5
d_call: NA
v_call: TRBV2
clone_size: NA
cdr3_aa: CASKEQGFKQPQHF
cdr3_nt: TGTGCCAGCAAGGAACAGGGATTTAAACAGCCCCAGCATTTT

j_call: TRBJ1-6
d_call: NA
v_call: TRBV5-4
clone_size: few
cdr3_aa: CAWGDRGSPLHF
cdr3_nt: TGTGCCTGGGGGGATAGGGGTTCACCCCTCCACTTT

j_call: TRBJ2-7
d_call: TRBD2
v_call: TRBV11-2
clone_size: many
cdr3_aa: CASSLRLGSGLAGGPKKEQYF
cdr3_nt: TGTGCCAGCAGCTTAAGGCTTGGCTCCGGACTAGCGGGAGGGCCTAAGAAAGAGCAGTACTTC

j_call: TRBJ1-1
d_call: NA
v_call: TRBV7-3
clone_size: many
cdr3_aa: CASSREGQGLTEAFF
cdr3_nt: TGTGCCAGCAGCCGAGAGGGGCAGGGCCTCACTGAAGCTTTCTTT

j_call: TRBJ1-3
d_call: TRBD1
v_call: TRBV15
clone_size: NA
cdr3_aa: CATSRSLGQGDF
cdr3_nt: TGTGCCACCAGCAGATCACTGGGACAGGGTGATTTT

j_call: TRBJ2-3
d_call: TRBD2
v_call: TRBV20-1
clone_size: NA
cdr3_aa: CSADGLAGGYTDTQYF
cdr3_nt: TGCAGTGCCGATGGACTAGCGGGGGGTTACACAGATACGCAGTATTTT

j_call: TRBJ2-1
d_call: NA
v_call: TRBV7-9
clone_size: many
cdr3_aa: CASSPGEGGLNEQFF
cdr3_nt: TGTGCCAGCAGCCCGGGAGAGGGGGGACTCAATGAGCAGTTCTTC

j_call: TRBJ1-2
d_call: NA
v_call: TRBV6-2/TRBV6-3
clone_size: many
cdr3_aa: CASSLTLYGYTF
cdr3_nt: TGTGCCAGCAGTCTGACCCTCTATGGCTACACCTTC

j_call: TRBJ2-3
d_call: NA
v_call: TRBV7-2
clone_size: NA
cdr3_aa: CASSPRQGTDTQYF
cdr3_nt: TGTGCCAGCTCACCACGTCAGGGCACAGATACGCAGTATTTT

j_call: TRBJ1-2
d_call: NA
v_call: TRBV19
clone_size: many
cdr3_aa: CASRVGGADGYTF
cdr3_nt: TGTGCCAGTCGAGTGGGGGGCGCTGATGGCTACACCTTC

j_call: TRBJ2-5
d_call: NA
v_call: TRBV18
clone_size: many
cdr3_aa: CASSLWDQETQYF
cdr3_nt: TGTGCCAGCTCACTCTGGGACCAAGAGACCCAGTACTTC

j_call: TRBJ2-3
d_call: NA
v_call: TRBV20-1
clone_size: NA
cdr3_aa: CSAQGRRRTVTQYF
cdr3_nt: TGCAGTGCCCAAGGCCGAAGGCGCACAGTTACGCAGTATTTT

j_call: TRBJ2-5
d_call: TRBD2
v_call: TRBV7-3
clone_size: NA
cdr3_aa: CASSLIAGGETQYF
cdr3_nt: TGTGCCAGCAGCTTAATAGCGGGAGGAGAGACCCAGTACTTC

j_call: TRBJ2-2
d_call: NA
v_call: TRBV6-6
clone_size: NA
cdr3_aa: CASSPWGQTGELFF
cdr3_nt: TGTGCCAGCAGTCCCTGGGGACAAACCGGGGAGCTGTTTTTT

j_call: TRBJ2-7
d_call: NA
v_call: TRBV6-5
clone_size: NA
cdr3_aa: CASTPTGGLYEQYF
cdr3_nt: TGTGCCAGCACCCCTACCGGCGGACTCTACGAGCAGTACTTC

j_call: TRBJ2-7
d_call: TRBD1
v_call: TRBV9
clone_size: NA
cdr3_aa: CASSVGTGVRRGQTYEQYF
cdr3_nt: TGTGCCAGCAGCGTAGGGACAGGGGTTCGGAGGGGGCAAACCTACGAGCAGTACTTC

j_call: TRBJ1-5
d_call: NA
v_call: TRBV19
clone_size: NA
cdr3_aa: CASSAGGHSNQPQHF
cdr3_nt: TGTGCCAGTAGCGCCGGAGGGCATAGCAATCAGCCCCAGCATTTT

j_call: TRBJ1-1
d_call: TRBD1
v_call: TRBV20-1
clone_size: many
cdr3_aa: CSASTGGNTEAFF
cdr3_nt: TGCAGTGCTAGCACAGGGGGGAACACTGAAGCTTTCTTT

j_call: TRBJ1-4
d_call: NA
v_call: TRBV13
clone_size: NA
cdr3_aa: CASSLGFGLGVANEKLFF
cdr3_nt: TGTGCCAGCAGCTTAGGCTTCGGATTGGGGGTGGCTAATGAAAAACTGTTTTTT

j_call: TRBJ2-3
d_call: NA
v_call: TRBV10-3
clone_size: medium-sized
cdr3_aa: CAISVLADTQYF
cdr3_nt: TGTGCCATCAGTGTACTTGCAGATACGCAGTATTTT

j_call: TRBJ2-6
d_call: NA
v_call: TRBV7-9
clone_size: NA
cdr3_aa: CASSLGLRDSGANVLTF
cdr3_nt: TGTGCCAGCAGCTTAGGGCTGAGGGACTCTGGGGCCAACGTCCTGACTTTC

j_call: TRBJ2-5
d_call: TRBD2
v_call: TRBV20-1
clone_size: many
cdr3_aa: CSARGRTSGRRQETQYF
cdr3_nt: TGCAGTGCTAGAGGTCGGACTAGCGGGCGAAGACAAGAGACCCAGTACTTC

j_call: TRBJ1-5
d_call: NA
v_call: TRBV20-1
clone_size: many
cdr3_aa: CSAMPGGRGRDQPQHF
cdr3_nt: TGCAGTGCTATGCCGGGGGGCAGGGGTAGGGATCAGCCCCAGCATTTT

j_call: TRBJ2-1
d_call: TRBD2
v_call: TRBV25-1
clone_size: medium-sized
cdr3_aa: CASSDGTSGSWNEQFF
cdr3_nt: TGTGCCAGCAGTGACGGGACTAGCGGGAGCTGGAATGAGCAGTTCTTC

j_call: TRBJ2-7
d_call: TRBD1
v_call: TRBV2
clone_size: NA
cdr3_aa: CASSGLRDRATYEQYF
cdr3_nt: TGTGCCAGCAGTGGACTCCGGGACAGAGCAACCTACGAGCAGTACTTC

j_call: TRBJ1-2
d_call: NA
v_call: TRBV9
clone_size: once
cdr3_aa: CASSSRTRRSSGYGYTF
cdr3_nt: TGTGCCAGCAGCTCACGAACACGGCGCTCGTCGGGCTATGGCTACACCTTC

j_call: TRBJ2-7
d_call: NA
v_call: TRBV7-6
clone_size: NA
cdr3_aa: CASSYGPSYEQYF
cdr3_nt: TGTGCCAGCAGCTATGGACCCTCCTACGAGCAGTACTTC

j_call: TRBJ1-2
d_call: TRBD1
v_call: TRBV14
clone_size: many
cdr3_aa: CASSQDYRGLDGYTF
cdr3_nt: TGTGCCAGCAGCCAAGACTACAGGGGGCTTGATGGCTACACCTTC

j_call: TRBJ2-7
d_call: NA
v_call: TRBV7-3
clone_size: NA
cdr3_aa: CASSLMGGGEQYF
cdr3_nt: TGTGCCAGCAGCTTAATGGGCGGCGGGGAGCAGTACTTC

j_call: TRBJ1-2
d_call: NA
v_call: TRBV12-3/TRBV12-4
clone_size: NA
cdr3_aa: CASSFGEGYTF
cdr3_nt: TGTGCCAGCAGTTTCGGGGAAGGCTACACCTTC

j_call: TRBJ2-3
d_call: NA
v_call: TRBV5-6
clone_size: NA
cdr3_aa: CTSQATYTNTQYF
cdr3_nt: TGTACCAGCCAAGCGACATACACAAATACGCAGTATTTT

j_call: TRBJ2-7
d_call: TRBD1
v_call: TRBV20-1
clone_size: NA
cdr3_aa: CSATDPGTASYEQYF
cdr3_nt: TGCAGTGCTACCGACCCCGGGACAGCCTCCTACGAGCAGTACTTC

j_call: TRBJ2-3
d_call: TRBD2
v_call: TRBV7-2
clone_size: few
cdr3_aa: CASSLFGTSGNTDTQYF
cdr3_nt: TGTGCCAGCAGTCTTTTTGGGACTAGCGGTAACACAGATACGCAGTATTTT

j_call: TRBJ1-5
d_call: NA
v_call: TRBV2
clone_size: many
cdr3_aa: CASGRGFSNQPQHF
cdr3_nt: TGTGCCAGCGGGAGGGGGTTTAGCAATCAGCCCCAGCATTTT

j_call: TRBJ2-5
d_call: TRBD2
v_call: TRBV11-3
clone_size: many
cdr3_aa: CASSQGLADQETQYF
cdr3_nt: TGTGCCAGCAGCCAAGGGCTAGCGGACCAAGAGACCCAGTACTTC

j_call: TRBJ1-5
d_call: NA
v_call: TRBV20-1
clone_size: NA
cdr3_aa: CSALERSGGYQPQHF
cdr3_nt: TGCAGTGCCCTTGAGCGATCGGGAGGCTACCAGCCCCAGCATTTT

j_call: TRBJ1-3
d_call: NA
v_call: TRBV7-9
clone_size: many
cdr3_aa: CASSPSGGASGNTIYF
cdr3_nt: TGTGCCAGCAGCCCCTCCGGGGGGGCCTCTGGAAACACCATATATTTT

j_call: TRBJ1-2
d_call: NA
v_call: TRBV28
clone_size: NA
cdr3_aa: CASSLPPGQNYGYTF
cdr3_nt: TGTGCCAGCAGTTTACCCCCTGGACAGAACTATGGCTACACCTTC